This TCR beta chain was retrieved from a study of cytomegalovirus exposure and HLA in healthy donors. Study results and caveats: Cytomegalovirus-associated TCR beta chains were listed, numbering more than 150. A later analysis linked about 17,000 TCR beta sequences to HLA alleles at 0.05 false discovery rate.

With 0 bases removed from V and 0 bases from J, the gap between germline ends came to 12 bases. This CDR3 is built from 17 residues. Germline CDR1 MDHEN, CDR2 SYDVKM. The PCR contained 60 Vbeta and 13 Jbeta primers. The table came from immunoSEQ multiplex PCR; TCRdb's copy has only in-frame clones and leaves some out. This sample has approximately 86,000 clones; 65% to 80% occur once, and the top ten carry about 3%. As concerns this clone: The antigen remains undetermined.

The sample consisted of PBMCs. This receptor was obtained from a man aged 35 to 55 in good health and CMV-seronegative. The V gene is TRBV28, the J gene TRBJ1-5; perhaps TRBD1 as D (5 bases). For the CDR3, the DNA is TGTGCCAGCAGTTTATGGAGGGACTCTAATAGCAATCAGCCCCAGCATTTT. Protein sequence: CASSLWRDSNSNQPQHF.